The 13 T cell receptor beta chains presented below share a single source sample, sequenced in a study of diagnostic markers for celiac disease. TCRdb derives one entry per CDR3 protein from the reads, leaving out DNA. The specimen's table records around 7,500 distinct CDR3 sequences. The sample consisted of either unsorted cells or a sorted T cell fraction (not recorded which). The receptors derive from a human donor. This table probably holds off-target reads from a library built for another chain.

This chain connects TRBV6-1 to TRBJ2-2; no DNA is available, so the TRBD1 call from TCRdb remains unchecked. The CDR3 is 14 residues long. From germline, CDR1 is MNHNS and CDR2 SASEGT. The CDR3 spells CRIRVLPNTGELFF.

V usage is TRBV6-6 and J usage is TRBJ2-1. Germline V lookup: CDR1 MNHNY, CDR2 SVGAGI (reference sequence). CDR3 length: 11 amino acids. CDR3 in amino acids: CASKLMNEQFF.

The rearrangement uses TRBV7-2 and TRBJ1-4; TCRdb calls TRBD1, which cannot be checked without DNA. The CDR3 extends over 15 amino acids. Germline CDR1 SGHTA, CDR2 FQGNSA. CDR3 in amino acids: CASSSPGQGLEKLFF.

The rearrangement joins TRBV20-1 to TRBJ1-6; TCRdb selects TRBD1, and the lack of DNA leaves this call unchecked. Looked up from germline, CDR1 is DFQATT and CDR2 is SNEGSKA (reference sequence). The length of the CDR3 is 14 residues. The CDR3: CSARIGTDNSPLHF.

According to its frequency, this clonotype is medium-sized. This chain links TRBV7-2 with TRBJ2-1; no DNA is available, so the TRBD2 call from TCRdb remains unchecked. This CDR3 is built from 21 residues. CDR1 is SGHTA and CDR2 is FQGNSA in the germline V gene. CDR3 region: CASSSPRTSGSPGRSYNEQFF.

The CDR3 loop reads CASSLFQGRSDTQYF. The chain employs TRBV27 and TRBJ2-3; the D gene TCRdb calls, TRBD1, cannot be checked with no DNA. Germline V gene data show CDR1 as MNHEY and CDR2 as SMNVEV (reference sequence). The CDR3 sequence is 15 residues long.

J is TRBJ2-1 and V is TRBV7-9. The CDR3 is 15 amino acids. Germline lookup yields CDR1 SEHNR and CDR2 FQNEAQ (reference sequence). The CDR3 region is CASSIHGSSYNEQFF.

J is TRBJ2-1 and V is TRBV12-3 or TRBV12-4; TCRdb returns TRBD2, unconfirmable since there is no DNA. CDR3 length: 14 residues. Here the CDR3 reads CASSLLAGYNEQFF.

The chain is built from TRBV6-5 and TRBJ1-1. The germline V gene has CDR1 MNHEY and CDR2 SVGAGI. This CDR3 is 15 amino acids long. The CDR3 reads CASIGWSGRNVEAFF.

The V call is TRBV20-1, the J call TRBJ1-1; the D call from TCRdb, TRBD1, cannot be confirmed without DNA. CDR1 and CDR2 from the germline V gene are DFQATT and SNEGSKA (reference sequence). The CDR3 sequence is 12 residues long. CDR3 protein: CSALQGVAEAFF.

The CDR3 loop reads CASSSSTVGLTGELFF. The chain joins TRBV5-1 to TRBJ2-2. The length of the CDR3 is 16 residues. Per the germline V gene, CDR1 is SGHRS and CDR2 is YFSETQ.

This clonotype shows up as large by frequency. The gene calls are TRBV7-2 and TRBJ2-5; TCRdb selects TRBD1, and the lack of DNA leaves this call unchecked. Germline loops: CDR1 SGHTA, CDR2 FQGNSA. CDR3 length equals 15 residues. The CDR3 here is CASSLVTAPGETQYF. The complete variable domain, with remaining parts taken from reference TRBV7-2 and TRBJ2-5, reads GAGVSQSPSNKVTEKGKDVELRCDPISGHTALYWYRQSLGQGLEFLIYFQGNSAPDKSGLPSDRFSAERTGGSVSTLTIQRTQQEDSAVYLCASSLVTAPGETQYFGPGTRLLVL.

V and J are TRBV2 and TRBJ1-4. The CDR3 is 14 residues long. The germline V gene has CDR1 SNHLY and CDR2 FYNNEI. CDR3: CASKRVATNEKLFF.